This TCR beta chain was sequenced in a study of blood T cell repertoires in COVID-19. The germline V gene has CDR1 MNHNY and CDR2 SVGAGI (reference sequence). The CDR3 is made up of 17 amino acids. Trimming took 5 bases from V and 1 from J; bases not matched to a gene: 11. The method was immunoSEQ multiplex PCR; TCRdb's version includes in-frame clones alone and lacks a portion of them. Counted here are roughly 35,000 clones, about nine tenths occurring once; the ten biggest clones make up approximately 1.9%. The chain recombines TRBV6-6 with TRBJ2-4; 7 bases align to TRBD2. Specimen: peripheral blood. The source of this sequence is a man aged 50 or older with active or convalescent COVID-19. The DNA of the CDR3 is TGTGCCAGCAGTCCCTGGGGAGGGCCCGGGGCCAAAAACATTCAGTACTTC. Its protein is CASSPWGGPGAKNIQYF.